This T cell receptor (beta chain) was recorded in a study of blood T cell repertoires in COVID-19. At the level of the study: Acute and convalescent COVID-19 specimens originated in the United States, Italy and Spain. From T cells, B-cell-depleted T cells, or PBMCs came the material, which was cDNA or gDNA.

As processed by the authors: Reference gene primer amplification gave estimated nucleated cell counts. The data were produced by immunoSEQ multiplex PCR, yet TCRdb's version contains in-frame clones alone and is incomplete. Clone size and V and J calls were adopted from that table, with D and trimming inferred from the DNA. The table includes over 200,000 clones, approximately 80% detected once. Trimming stripped 5 bases from V and 7 bases from J, with 12 bases between. CDR1 and CDR2 from the germline V gene are SGHNT and YENEEA. This CDR3 comprises 14 residues. Sequencing was done on a sample of peripheral blood. This sequence joins TRBV11-3 and TRBJ1-6; a possible D gene is TRBD1 (6 bases). This receptor was taken from a man aged 35-49 years with acute or convalescent COVID-19. The CDR3 reads CASSDGQPNSPLHF. The DNA for the CDR3 is TGTGCCAGCAGCGACGGACAGCCCAATTCACCCCTCCACTTT.